This TCR beta chain was identified in a study of shared T cell receptors in the human thymus. Germline values: CDR1 LGHNA, CDR2 YSLEER. Trimming took off 3 bases at V and 7 bases at J, with 9 bases between the two ends. The length of the CDR3 is 13 residues. TCRdb keeps only in-frame clones here, not all; method: immunoSEQ multiplex PCR. The sample comprises roughly 560,000 clones, around three quarters of which are singletons, and about 0.014% rests with the top ten. A further study also used this sample, focusing on human thymus T cells. This second study notes: Corrective surgery for congenital heart defects was being performed on the healthy Finnish infants who served as donors. Resections that were taken during corrective heart surgery supplied the thymus tissue. Related research examined unrelated individuals and reported that their thymic repertoires overlapped highly.

Sample: thymocytes. The chain combines TRBV4-3 with TRBJ2-2; no definite D call. This clonotype was obtained from a boy younger than two with a congenital heart defect. DNA for the CDR3: TGCGCCAGCAGCCACTTCAGGCACGGGGAGCTGTTTTTT. It is translated as CASSHFRHGELFF.